Below, one TCR beta chain is given with its context. Its antigen is unidentified. TCRdb reanalysed the 5' RACE reads using MiXCR and keeps one entry per CDR3 protein. The sample has roughly 400,000 distinct CDR3 sequences, about 20% seen once. The entry originates in a study of CD8 T cells in ankylosing spondylitis. Overall study results and limits: Peripheral blood held disease-linked clones only at relatively low frequency, and these were CD8+. Seven to nine highly homologous variants formed a TCR beta motif that appeared characteristic of ankylosing spondylitis blood.

Sequenced material: blood, either unsorted or a sorted T cell fraction (not recorded which). The receptor's source is a male donor with ankylosing spondylitis.

The CDR3 sequence is CASSTSGTGRLAEQYF. CDR3 DNA sequence: TGTGCCAGTAGCACTAGCGGGACCGGCCGCCTCGCCGAGCAGTACTTC. This sequence joins TRBV19 and TRBJ2-7; TRBD2 matches at 10 bases. J lost 6 bases, V lost 6 bases, and 14 bases had no gene match. The CDR3 runs to 16 residues. Germline V gives CDR1 LNHDA, CDR2 SQIVND (reference sequence).